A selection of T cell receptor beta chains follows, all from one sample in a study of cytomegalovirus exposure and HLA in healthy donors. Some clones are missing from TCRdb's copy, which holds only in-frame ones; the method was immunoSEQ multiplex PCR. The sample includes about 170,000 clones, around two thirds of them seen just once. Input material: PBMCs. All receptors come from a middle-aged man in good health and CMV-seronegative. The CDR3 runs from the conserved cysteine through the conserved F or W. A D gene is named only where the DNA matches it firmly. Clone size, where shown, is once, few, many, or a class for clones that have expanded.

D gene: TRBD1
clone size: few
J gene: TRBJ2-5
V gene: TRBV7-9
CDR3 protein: CASSATGAATQYF
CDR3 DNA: TGTGCCAGCAGCGCAACAGGGGCCGCGACCCAGTACTTC

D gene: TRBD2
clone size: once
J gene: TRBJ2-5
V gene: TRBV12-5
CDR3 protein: CASGLDLAGGSETQYF
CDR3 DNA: TGTGCTAGTGGTTTGGACTTAGCGGGAGGGTCAGAGACCCAGTACTTC

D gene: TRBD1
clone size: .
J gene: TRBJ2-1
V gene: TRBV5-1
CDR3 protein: CASSLGQGLGNEQFF
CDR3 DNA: TGCGCCAGCAGCTTGGGACAGGGGTTAGGGAATGAGCAGTTCTTC

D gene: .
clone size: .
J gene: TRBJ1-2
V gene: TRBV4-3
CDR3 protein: CASSQDRAVRTANYGYTF
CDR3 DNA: TGCGCCAGCAGCCAAGACCGGGCTGTACGGACAGCAAACTATGGCTACACCTTC

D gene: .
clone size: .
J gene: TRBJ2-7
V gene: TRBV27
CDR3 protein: CASSLGAENTYEQYF
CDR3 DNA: TGTGCCAGCAGTTTGGGGGCCGAAAATACCTACGAGCAGTACTTC

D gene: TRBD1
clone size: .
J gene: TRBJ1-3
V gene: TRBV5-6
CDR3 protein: CASSLIDRGSGNTIYF
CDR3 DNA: TGTGCCAGCAGCCTCATCGACAGGGGCAGCGGAAACACCATATATTTT

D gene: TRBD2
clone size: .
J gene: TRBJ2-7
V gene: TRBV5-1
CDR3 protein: CASSLELAGGYEQYF
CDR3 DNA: TGCGCCAGCAGCTTGGAACTAGCGGGGGGGTACGAGCAGTACTTC

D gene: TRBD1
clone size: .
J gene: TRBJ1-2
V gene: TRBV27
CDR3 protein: CASSSPGQGYGYTF
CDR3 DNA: TGTGCCAGCAGTTCCCCGGGACAGGGGTATGGCTACACCTTC

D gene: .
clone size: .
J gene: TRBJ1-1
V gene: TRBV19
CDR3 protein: CASRSRGDRMNTEAFF
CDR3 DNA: TGTGCCAGTAGATCTAGGGGCGATCGCATGAACACTGAAGCTTTCTTT

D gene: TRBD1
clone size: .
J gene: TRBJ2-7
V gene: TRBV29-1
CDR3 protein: CSALQGSSYEQYF
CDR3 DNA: TGCAGCGCACTACAGGGGAGCTCCTACGAGCAGTACTTC

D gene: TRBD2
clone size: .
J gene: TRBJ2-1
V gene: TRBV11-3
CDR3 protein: CASSRIAGGYNEQFF
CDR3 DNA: TGTGCCAGCAGCCGAATAGCGGGAGGGTACAATGAGCAGTTCTTC

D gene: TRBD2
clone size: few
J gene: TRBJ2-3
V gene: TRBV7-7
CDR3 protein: CASSLTSGFTDTQYF
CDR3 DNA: TGTGCCAGCAGCTTGACTAGCGGGTTCACAGATACGCAGTATTTT

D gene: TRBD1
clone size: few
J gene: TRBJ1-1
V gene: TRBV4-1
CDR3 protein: CASSQRTGGDTEAFF
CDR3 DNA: TGCGCCAGCAGCCAACGGACAGGGGGGGACACTGAAGCTTTCTTT

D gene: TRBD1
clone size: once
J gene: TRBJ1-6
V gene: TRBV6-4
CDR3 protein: CASRVGQGPSPLHF
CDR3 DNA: TGTGCCAGCAGGGTGGGACAGGGTCCTTCACCCCTCCACTTT

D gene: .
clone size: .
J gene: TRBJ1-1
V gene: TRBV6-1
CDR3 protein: CASSDAGAVNTEAFF
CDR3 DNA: TGTGCCAGCAGTGATGCAGGGGCGGTGAACACTGAAGCTTTCTTT

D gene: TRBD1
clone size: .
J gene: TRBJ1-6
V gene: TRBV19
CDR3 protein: CASSTRDSENSPLHF
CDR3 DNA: TGTGCCAGTAGTACCCGGGACAGCGAGAATTCACCCCTCCACTTT

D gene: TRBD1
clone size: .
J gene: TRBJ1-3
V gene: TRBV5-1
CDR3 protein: CASSRAGTGGDGNTIYF
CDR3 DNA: TGCGCCAGCAGCCGAGCCGGGACAGGGGGCGATGGAAACACCATATATTTT

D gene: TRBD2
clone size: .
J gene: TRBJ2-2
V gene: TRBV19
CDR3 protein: CASLSRRAGGVGELFF
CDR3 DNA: TGTGCCTCACTAAGTCGTAGAGCGGGAGGGGTCGGGGAGCTGTTTTTT

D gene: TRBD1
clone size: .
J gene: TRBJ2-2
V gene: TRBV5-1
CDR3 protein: CASSTGQGGTGELFF
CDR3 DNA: TGCGCCAGCAGCACGGGACAGGGTGGCACCGGGGAGCTGTTTTTT

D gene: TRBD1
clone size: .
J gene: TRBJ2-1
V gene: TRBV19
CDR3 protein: CASSLWTGYNEQFF
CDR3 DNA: TGTGCCAGTAGTCTCTGGACAGGATACAATGAGCAGTTCTTC

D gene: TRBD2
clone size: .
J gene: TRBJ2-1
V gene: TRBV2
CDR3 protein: CASSPLRGGQGEQFF
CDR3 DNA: TGTGCCAGCAGTCCCCTGCGGGGGGGCCAGGGTGAGCAGTTCTTC

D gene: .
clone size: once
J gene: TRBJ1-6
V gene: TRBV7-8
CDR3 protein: CASSLRWQEDSPLHF
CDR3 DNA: TGTGCCAGCAGCCTAAGATGGCAGGAGGATTCACCCCTCCACTTT

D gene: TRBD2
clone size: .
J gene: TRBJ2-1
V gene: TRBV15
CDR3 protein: CATSRGSGGYNEQFF
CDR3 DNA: TGTGCCACCAGCAGGGGTAGCGGGGGTTACAATGAGCAGTTCTTC

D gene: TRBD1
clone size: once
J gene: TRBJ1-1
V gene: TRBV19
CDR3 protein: CASRGTGGTEAFF
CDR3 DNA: TGTGCCAGTAGGGGGACAGGAGGAACTGAAGCTTTCTTT

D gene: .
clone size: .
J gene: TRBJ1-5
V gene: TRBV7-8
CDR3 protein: CASSLAGVMQPQHF
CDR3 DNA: TGTGCCAGCAGCTTAGCCGGGGTTATGCAGCCCCAGCATTTT

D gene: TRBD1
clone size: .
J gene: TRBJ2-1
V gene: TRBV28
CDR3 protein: CASNRVGGVHNEQFF
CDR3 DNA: TGTGCCAGCAACCGTGTAGGGGGCGTCCACAATGAGCAGTTCTTC

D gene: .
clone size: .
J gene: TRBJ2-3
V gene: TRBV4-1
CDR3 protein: CASSQDPAAISDTQYF
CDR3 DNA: TGCGCCAGCAGCCAAGATCCAGCGGCAATATCAGATACGCAGTATTTT

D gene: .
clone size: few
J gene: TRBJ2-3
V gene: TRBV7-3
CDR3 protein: CASSAPLGGTARSTDTQYF
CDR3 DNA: TGTGCCAGCAGCGCGCCTTTAGGGGGTACCGCTCGGAGCACAGATACGCAGTATTTT

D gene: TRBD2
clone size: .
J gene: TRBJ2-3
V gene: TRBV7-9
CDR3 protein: CASSSPGLAGENPDTQYF
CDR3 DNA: TGTGCCAGCAGCTCCCCGGGACTAGCGGGAGAAAATCCAGATACGCAGTATTTT

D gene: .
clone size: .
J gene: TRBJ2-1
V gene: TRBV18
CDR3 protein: CASSPRQGGQNNEQFF
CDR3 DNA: TGTGCCAGCTCACCACGGCAGGGGGGTCAGAACAATGAGCAGTTCTTC

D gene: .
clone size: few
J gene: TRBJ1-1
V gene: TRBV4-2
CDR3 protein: CASSQADGALNTEAFF
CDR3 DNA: TGTGCCAGCAGCCAAGCCGATGGGGCCTTGAACACTGAAGCTTTCTTT

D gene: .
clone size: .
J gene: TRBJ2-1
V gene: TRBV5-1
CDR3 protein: CASSLLRLDNEQFF
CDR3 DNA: TGCGCCAGCAGCTTGTTGCGACTGGACAATGAGCAGTTCTTC

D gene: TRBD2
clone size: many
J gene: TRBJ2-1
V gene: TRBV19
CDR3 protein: CASSNPGLAYEQFF
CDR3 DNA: TGTGCCAGTAGTAACCCGGGACTAGCTTATGAGCAGTTCTTC

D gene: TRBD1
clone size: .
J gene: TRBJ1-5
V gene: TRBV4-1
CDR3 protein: CASSQISGQGRNQPQHF
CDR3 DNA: TGCGCCAGCAGCCAAATCTCCGGACAGGGACGGAATCAGCCCCAGCATTTT

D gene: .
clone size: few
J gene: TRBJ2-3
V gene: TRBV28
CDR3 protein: CASSLVAGSTDTQYF
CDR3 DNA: TGTGCCAGCAGTTTGGTGGCAGGGAGCACAGATACGCAGTATTTT

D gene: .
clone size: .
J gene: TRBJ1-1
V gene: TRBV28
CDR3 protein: CASRPGGLGEAFF
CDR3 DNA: TGTGCCAGCAGACCAGGAGGTCTGGGTGAAGCTTTCTTT

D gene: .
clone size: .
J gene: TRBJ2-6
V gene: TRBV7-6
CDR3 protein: CASSFAGPSGANVLTF
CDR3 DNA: TGTGCCAGCAGCTTTGCAGGCCCCTCTGGGGCCAACGTCCTGACTTTC

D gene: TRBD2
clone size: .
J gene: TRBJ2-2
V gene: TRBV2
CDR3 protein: CAIIGAGEGAGELFF
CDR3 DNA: TGTGCCATAATTGGAGCGGGAGAAGGAGCCGGGGAGCTGTTTTTT

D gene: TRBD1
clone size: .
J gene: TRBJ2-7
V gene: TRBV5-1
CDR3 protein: CASSKTGTGGREQYF
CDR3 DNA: TGCGCCAGCAGCAAGACCGGGACAGGGGGCCGTGAGCAGTACTTC

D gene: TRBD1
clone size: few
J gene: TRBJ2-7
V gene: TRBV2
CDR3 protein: CASTRGTGQAYEQYF
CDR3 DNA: TGTGCCAGCACTCGAGGAACGGGACAGGCCTACGAGCAGTACTTC

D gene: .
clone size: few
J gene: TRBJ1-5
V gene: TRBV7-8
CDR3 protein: CASSLAFGQPQHF
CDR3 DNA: TGTGCCAGCAGCCTAGCCTTCGGTCAGCCCCAGCATTTT

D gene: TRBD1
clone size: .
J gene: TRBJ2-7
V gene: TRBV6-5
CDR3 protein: CASSYDRDLYEQYF
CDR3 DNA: TGTGCCAGCAGTTACGACAGGGACCTCTACGAGCAGTACTTC

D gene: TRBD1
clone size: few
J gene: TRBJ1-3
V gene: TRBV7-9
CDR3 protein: CASSSYRGAPQGNTIYF
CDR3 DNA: TGTGCCAGCAGCAGTTACAGGGGCGCCCCCCAAGGAAACACCATATATTTT

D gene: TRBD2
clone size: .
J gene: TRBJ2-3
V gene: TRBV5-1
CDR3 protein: CATNQAGGTDTQYF
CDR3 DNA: TGCGCCACCAACCAGGCGGGGGGGACAGATACGCAGTATTTT

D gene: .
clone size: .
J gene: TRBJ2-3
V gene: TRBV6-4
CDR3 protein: CASSDLGGGTDTQYF
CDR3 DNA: TGTGCCAGCAGTGACCTAGGCGGGGGCACAGATACGCAGTATTTT

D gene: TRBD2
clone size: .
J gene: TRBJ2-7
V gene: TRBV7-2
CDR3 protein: CASSFSIGLGYEQYF
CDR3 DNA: TGTGCCAGCAGCTTCTCGATTGGACTAGGCTACGAGCAGTACTTC

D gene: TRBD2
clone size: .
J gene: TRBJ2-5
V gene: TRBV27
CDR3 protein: CASRLLAGSQETQYF
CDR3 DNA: TGTGCCAGCAGACTCCTAGCGGGCTCCCAAGAGACCCAGTACTTC